Listed here is a single TCR beta chain. The antigen is unknown. V lost 0 bases to trimming and J lost 4 bases, with 10 bases between them. Per the germline V gene, CDR1 is MNHEY and CDR2 is SMNVEV (reference sequence). The CDR3 runs to 15 residues. Samples left unsorted employed some 95 million PBMCs for genomic DNA. The data stem from a study of shared clonotypes between healthy human individuals. Background on the study: With ages of 18 to 49, the donors were two women and a few men. The study, taken as a whole, reports: The small donor group covered limited genetic and exposure diversity.

Original handling: In the immunoSEQ data, sequences were junction-only and lacked quality scores, so filtering differed. Assay: immunoSEQ multiplex PCR; the TCRdb copy retains only in-frame clones and omits some. Clonal size and the V and J genes are those of that table, whereas D and trimming came from the DNA. The sample has fewer than 500,000 clones, 60% to 80% seen once. The receptor comes from a woman in her 40s in good health. Some clones in this sample may be carry-over from other donors' samples. V gene TRBV27 combines with J gene TRBJ2-1; D may be TRBD1 (6 bases). Sequenced sample: PBMCs. CDR3 protein: CASSLSARGYNEQFF. The DNA of the CDR3 is TGTGCCAGCAGTTTATCGGCTAGGGGGTACAATGAGCAGTTCTTC.